Presented here are 10 T cell receptor beta chains from one specimen sequenced in a study of blood T cell repertoires in COVID-19. TCRdb's table, derived via immunoSEQ multiplex PCR, lists solely in-frame clones and lacks some. This sample yields 150,000 to 200,000 clones, of which around 82% are seen a single time; around 7% belongs to the top ten. Sample: peripheral blood. These receptors all stem from a woman between 40 and 55 years old with COVID-19, enrolled during active disease.

V is TRBV21-1 and J is TRBJ2-1; TRBD1, the table's D call, lacks a check against the DNA. TRBV21-1 is deemed a pseudogene. The CDR3 has 15 amino acids. The CDR3 region is CASSKTGAPYNEQFF. DNA for the CDR3: TGTGCCAGCAGCAAGACAGGGGCGCCGTACAATGAGCAGTTCTTC.

This clone was picked up one time. The V call is TRBV5-4, the J call TRBJ2-5; 13 bases line up with TRBD2. The CDR3 runs 18 residues. V dropped 4 bases and J dropped 4; count of bases not matched to a gene: 13. Germline assignment: CDR1 SGHNT and CDR2 YYREEE (reference sequence). The CDR3 region has the DNA TGTGCCAGCAGCATTGGACTAGCGGGAGTACTGGGACCAGAGACCCAGTACTTC. Its protein product is CASSIGLAGVLGPETQYF.

This clone was seen only once. V and J are TRBV28 and TRBJ1-6, with 7 nucleotides matching TRBD1. The CDR3 contains 16 residues. Per the germline V gene, CDR1 is MDHEN and CDR2 is SYDVKM. The trim removed 3 bases at V and 5 bases at J, leaving 7 bases unmatched. The CDR3 is CASSLVTGANNSPLHF. The CDR3 DNA sequence: TGTGCCAGCAGTTTGGTAACAGGGGCGAATAATTCACCCCTCCACTTT.

This chain uses TRBV5-1 with TRBJ2-6; no definite D call. From germline, CDR1 is SGHRS and CDR2 YFSETQ. The CDR3 contains 15 residues. V lost 2 bases and J 0 bases, leaving 6 bases between the germline ends. This CDR3 is CASSLRGSGANVLTF. CDR3 sequence (DNA): TGCGCCAGCAGCTTACGAGGCTCTGGGGCCAACGTCCTGACTTTC.

The rearrangement uses TRBV5-4 and TRBJ1-4, with D possibly TRBD1 on 6 matching bases. Germline V lookup: CDR1 SGHNT, CDR2 YYREEE (reference sequence). The V and J ends lost 0 bases and 2 bases respectively, with 14 bases between them. This CDR3 contains 17 residues. The chain's CDR3 is CASSLAGRGLTNEKLFF. The DNA for the CDR3 is TGTGCCAGCAGCTTGGCTGGGCGGGGGCTCACTAATGAAAAACTGTTTTTT.

V and J are TRBV7-9 and TRBJ2-7; 10 bases map to TRBD2. The V gene end was trimmed by 4 bases and the J gene end by 4 bases; junction bases not matched to a gene: 7. CDR1 is SEHNR and CDR2 is FQNEAQ in the germline V gene (reference sequence). CDR3 size: 15 residues. CDR3 protein: CASSSLGLAEYEQYF. CDR3 coding DNA: TGTGCCAGCAGCTCCCTCGGACTAGCGGAGTACGAGCAGTACTTC.

The gene calls are TRBV3-1 (or the pseudogene TRBV3-2) and TRBJ1-3, with D possibly being TRBD1 (6 bases). The germline CDR1 and CDR2 sequences are LGHDT and YNNKEL (reference sequence). This CDR3 is 16 amino acids long. Trimming removed 1 base at V and 4 bases at J, with 14 bases between. The CDR3 nucleotides are TGTGCCAGCAGCCAAGGAACCAGGGGCTTCGGAAACACCATATATTTT. It specifies CASSQGTRGFGNTIYF.

The chain joins TRBV7-9 to TRBJ1-2; 7 bases agree with TRBD1. The V gene's germline CDR1 is SEHNR and CDR2 FQNEAQ (reference sequence). The CDR3 has 13 amino acids. V lost 5 bases and J lost 4; bases outside the gene matches: 4. CDR3 nucleotide sequence: TGTGCCAGCAGCCCCGGGACAGCCTATGGCTACACCTTC. Residues: CASSPGTAYGYTF.

The chain has TRBV6-5 and TRBJ1-6, with 7 bases matching TRBD1. Germline V lookup: CDR1 MNHEY, CDR2 SVGAGI. After removal of 6 bases from V and 8 bases from J, the junction contained 7 bases not matched to a gene. CDR3 length: 14 amino acids. CDR3 residues: CASSRQGSHSPLHF. DNA of the CDR3: TGTGCCAGCAGCAGACAGGGTTCGCATTCACCCCTCCACTTT.

The chain carries TRBV27 and TRBJ1-4; tentative D call: TRBD1 (5 bases). The CDR3 is 13 amino acids. Trimming pared 0 bases from V and 12 bases from J, leaving 11 bases between. Germline assignment: CDR1 MNHEY and CDR2 SMNVEV (reference sequence). The CDR3 DNA reads as TGTGCCAGCAGTTTATCCGTCGGGGGGGAACTGTTTTTT. This sequence encodes CASSLSVGGELFF.